This T cell receptor beta chain was found in a study of blood T cell repertoires in COVID-19. Study background: Samples came from the United States, Italy and Spain, spanning acute and convalescent COVID-19.

The Seattle patients joined while their infection was active and were tracked longitudinally afterward. This clone has more than one count but fewer than ten. V shed 6 bases and J shed 2 bases, with 5 bases lying between them. The CDR3 contains 12 residues. Germline loops: CDR1 MDHEN, CDR2 SYDVKM. Only in-frame clones appear in the TCRdb table, and some are missing; sequencing was by immunoSEQ multiplex PCR. The table includes about 76,000 clones, approximately 85% detected once. Source material: peripheral blood. The origin of this receptor is a man aged 55 to 70 with COVID-19, enrolled during active disease. This chain connects TRBV28 to TRBJ2-1, with D hard to call. CDR3 sequence: CASRLTYNEQFF. DNA of the CDR3: TGTGCCAGCAGGCTAACCTACAATGAGCAGTTCTTC. Variable domain in full (rest from reference TRBV28 and TRBJ2-1): DVKVTQSSRYLVKRTGEKVFLECVQDMDHENMFWYRQDPGLGLRLIYFSYDVKMKEKGDIPEGYSVSREKKERFSLILESASTNQTSMYLCASRLTYNEQFFGPGTRLTVL.